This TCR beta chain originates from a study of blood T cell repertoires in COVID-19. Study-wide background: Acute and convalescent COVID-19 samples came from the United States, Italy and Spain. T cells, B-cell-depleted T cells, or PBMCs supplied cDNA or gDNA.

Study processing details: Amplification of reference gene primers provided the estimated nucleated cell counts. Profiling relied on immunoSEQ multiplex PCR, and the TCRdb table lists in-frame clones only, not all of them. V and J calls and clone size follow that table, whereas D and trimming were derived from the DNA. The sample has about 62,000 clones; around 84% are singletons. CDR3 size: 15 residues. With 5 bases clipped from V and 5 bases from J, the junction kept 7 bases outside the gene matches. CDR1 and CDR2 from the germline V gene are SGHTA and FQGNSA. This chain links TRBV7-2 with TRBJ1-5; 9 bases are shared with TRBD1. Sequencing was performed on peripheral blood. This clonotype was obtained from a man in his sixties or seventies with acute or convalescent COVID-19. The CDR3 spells CASSTSDRGDQPQHF. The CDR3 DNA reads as TGTGCCAGCAGCACCTCGGACAGGGGCGATCAGCCCCAGCATTTT.